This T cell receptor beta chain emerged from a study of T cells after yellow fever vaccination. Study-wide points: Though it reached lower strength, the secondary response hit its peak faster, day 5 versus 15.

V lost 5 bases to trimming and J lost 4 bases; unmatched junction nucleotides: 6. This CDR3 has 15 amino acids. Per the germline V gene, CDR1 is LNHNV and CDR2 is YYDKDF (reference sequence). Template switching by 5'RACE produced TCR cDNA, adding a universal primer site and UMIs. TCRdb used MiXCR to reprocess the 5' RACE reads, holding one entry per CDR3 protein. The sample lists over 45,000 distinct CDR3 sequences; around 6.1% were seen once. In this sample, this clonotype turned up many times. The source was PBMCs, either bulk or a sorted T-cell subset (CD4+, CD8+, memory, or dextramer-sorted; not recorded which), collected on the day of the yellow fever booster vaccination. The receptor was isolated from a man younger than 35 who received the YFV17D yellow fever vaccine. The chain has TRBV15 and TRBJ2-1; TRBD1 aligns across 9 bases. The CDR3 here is CATSGRDREYNEQFF. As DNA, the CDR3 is TGTGCCACCAGCGGCCGGGACAGGGAGTACAATGAGCAGTTCTTC.